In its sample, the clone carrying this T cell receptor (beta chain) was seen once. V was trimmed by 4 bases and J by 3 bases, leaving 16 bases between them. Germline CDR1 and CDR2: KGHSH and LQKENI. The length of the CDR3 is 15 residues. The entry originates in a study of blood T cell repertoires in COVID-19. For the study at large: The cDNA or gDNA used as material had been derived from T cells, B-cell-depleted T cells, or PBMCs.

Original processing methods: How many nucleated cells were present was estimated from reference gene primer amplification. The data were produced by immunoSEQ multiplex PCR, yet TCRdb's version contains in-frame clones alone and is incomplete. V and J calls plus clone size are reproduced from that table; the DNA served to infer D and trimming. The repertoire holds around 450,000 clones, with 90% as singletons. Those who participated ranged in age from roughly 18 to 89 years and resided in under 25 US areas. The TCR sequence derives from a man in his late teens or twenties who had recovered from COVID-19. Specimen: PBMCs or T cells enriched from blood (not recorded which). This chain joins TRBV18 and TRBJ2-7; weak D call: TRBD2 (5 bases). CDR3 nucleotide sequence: TGTGCCAGCTCACAGAGGACGGGATCAAACTACGAGCAGTACTTC. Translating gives CASSQRTGSNYEQYF. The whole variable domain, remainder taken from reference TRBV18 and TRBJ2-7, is NAGVMQNPRHLVRRRGQEARLRCSPMKGHSHVYWYRQLPEEGLKFMVYLQKENIIDESGMPKERFSAEFPKEGPSILRIQQVVRGDSAAYFCASSQRTGSNYEQYFGPGTRLTVT.